A selection of T cell receptor beta chains follows, all from one sample in a study of blood T cell repertoires in COVID-19. Sequencing was performed with immunoSEQ multiplex PCR; in TCRdb, only in-frame clones are kept and a portion is missing. The table shows 55,000 to 90,000 clones, with more than 80% occurring only once. The sequenced sample consisted of peripheral blood. Receptors originate from a woman of 80 years or more with active or convalescent COVID-19. Each CDR3 is given with its conserved first and last residue. The D gene is left open where the match is weak. Not all rows give a size; the values are once, few, many and, for expanded clones, a class.

abundance: -
v_gene: TRBV4-1
d_gene: TRBD2
j_gene: TRBJ2-2
CDR3aa: CASSQPGLAGGPGTGELFF
CDR3nt: TGCGCCAGCAGCCAGCCCGGACTAGCGGGGGGGCCTGGGACCGGGGAGCTGTTTTTT

abundance: once
v_gene: TRBV30
d_gene: TRBD1
j_gene: TRBJ1-2
CDR3aa: CAWSRQGVGGYTF
CDR3nt: TGTGCCTGGAGTCGACAGGGGGTCGGTGGCTACACCTTC

abundance: -
v_gene: TRBV19
d_gene: -
j_gene: TRBJ2-3
CDR3aa: CASNIRVLGTDTQYF
CDR3nt: TGTGCCAGTAATATCCGGGTCTTGGGTACAGATACGCAGTATTTT

abundance: once
v_gene: TRBV6-5
d_gene: -
j_gene: TRBJ1-3
CDR3aa: CASSRARVSGNTIYF
CDR3nt: TGTGCCAGCAGCCGCGCCAGGGTATCTGGAAACACCATATATTTT

abundance: -
v_gene: TRBV3-1/TRBV3-2
d_gene: -
j_gene: TRBJ1-4
CDR3aa: CASSQVGETGFALFF
CDR3nt: TGTGCCAGCAGCCAAGTCGGGGAGACAGGATTTGCACTGTTTTTT

abundance: -
v_gene: TRBV19
d_gene: TRBD1
j_gene: TRBJ2-2
CDR3aa: CASSIWDRGTGELFF
CDR3nt: TGTGCCAGTAGTATTTGGGACAGGGGGACCGGGGAGCTGTTTTTT

abundance: -
v_gene: TRBV6-5
d_gene: -
j_gene: TRBJ1-1
CDR3aa: CASRLRNTEAFF
CDR3nt: TGTGCCAGCAGGTTGCGGAACACTGAAGCTTTCTTT

abundance: -
v_gene: TRBV5-1
d_gene: -
j_gene: TRBJ2-1
CDR3aa: CASGLTGTNEQFF
CDR3nt: TGCGCCAGCGGACTCACAGGGACCAATGAGCAGTTCTTC

abundance: -
v_gene: TRBV5-1
d_gene: TRBD1
j_gene: TRBJ2-1
CDR3aa: CASSLERTGTGEQFF
CDR3nt: TGCGCCAGCAGCTTGGAAAGGACAGGGACAGGTGAGCAGTTCTTC

abundance: -
v_gene: TRBV9
d_gene: TRBD2
j_gene: TRBJ2-2
CDR3aa: CASSVAGQGRGRYTGELFF
CDR3nt: TGTGCCAGCAGCGTAGCAGGACAAGGGCGGGGGAGATACACCGGGGAGCTGTTTTTT

abundance: -
v_gene: TRBV4-1
d_gene: TRBD1
j_gene: TRBJ1-5
CDR3aa: CASSQDWYTGDTSNQPQHF
CDR3nt: TGCGCCAGCAGCCAAGATTGGTACACAGGGGATACTAGCAATCAGCCCCAGCATTTT

abundance: once
v_gene: TRBV27
d_gene: -
j_gene: TRBJ2-7
CDR3aa: CASSPQWGGSYEQYF
CDR3nt: TGTGCCAGCAGTCCTCAATGGGGAGGATCCTACGAGCAGTACTTC

abundance: once
v_gene: TRBV20-1
d_gene: -
j_gene: TRBJ1-1
CDR3aa: CSARENTEAFF
CDR3nt: TGCAGTGCGAGGGAGAACACTGAAGCTTTCTTT

abundance: -
v_gene: TRBV4-1
d_gene: -
j_gene: TRBJ2-2
CDR3aa: CASSQETSTGELFF
CDR3nt: TGCGCCAGCAGCCAAGAAACCAGCACCGGGGAGCTGTTTTTT

abundance: -
v_gene: TRBV9
d_gene: -
j_gene: TRBJ1-3
CDR3aa: CASSAGTTGNTIYF
CDR3nt: TGTGCCAGCAGTGCCGGGACAACCGGAAACACCATATATTTT

abundance: -
v_gene: TRBV7-9
d_gene: -
j_gene: TRBJ2-2
CDR3aa: CASSLGTATGELFF
CDR3nt: TGTGCCAGCAGCTTAGGGACAGCCACCGGGGAGCTGTTTTTT

abundance: -
v_gene: TRBV29-1
d_gene: -
j_gene: TRBJ1-1
CDR3aa: CSASSKSNTEAFF
CDR3nt: TGCAGCGCGTCTAGTAAGTCTAACACTGAAGCTTTCTTT

abundance: -
v_gene: TRBV5-1
d_gene: -
j_gene: TRBJ1-5
CDR3aa: CASSPGTGTPQPQHF
CDR3nt: TGCGCCAGCAGCCCGGGAACAGGGACCCCTCAGCCCCAGCATTTT

abundance: -
v_gene: TRBV12-3/TRBV12-4
d_gene: TRBD1
j_gene: TRBJ1-1
CDR3aa: CASSSSGGTEAFF
CDR3nt: TGTGCCAGCAGTTCCTCAGGGGGCACTGAAGCTTTCTTT

abundance: few
v_gene: TRBV27
d_gene: -
j_gene: TRBJ2-1
CDR3aa: CATRGRDEQFF
CDR3nt: TGTGCCACAAGGGGGAGGGATGAGCAGTTCTTC

abundance: -
v_gene: TRBV29-1
d_gene: -
j_gene: TRBJ1-1
CDR3aa: CSVDEFEAFF
CDR3nt: TGCAGCGTTGATGAGTTTGAAGCTTTCTTT

abundance: -
v_gene: TRBV7-2
d_gene: TRBD1
j_gene: TRBJ2-3
CDR3aa: CASSRDREPRTQYF
CDR3nt: TGTGCCAGCAGCCGGGACAGGGAACCTCGTACGCAGTATTTT

abundance: -
v_gene: TRBV27
d_gene: TRBD1
j_gene: TRBJ1-2
CDR3aa: CASSLPFGGDRVANYGYTF
CDR3nt: TGTGCCAGCAGTTTACCTTTCGGTGGGGACAGGGTGGCTAACTATGGCTACACCTTC

abundance: -
v_gene: TRBV6-5
d_gene: TRBD2
j_gene: TRBJ2-2
CDR3aa: CASSGGAKGGELFF
CDR3nt: TGTGCCAGCAGCGGGGGGGCGAAAGGCGGGGAGCTGTTTTTT

abundance: -
v_gene: TRBV9
d_gene: -
j_gene: TRBJ1-5
CDR3aa: CASSVDGGVQPQHF
CDR3nt: TGTGCCAGCAGCGTAGATGGGGGGGTGCAGCCCCAGCATTTT

abundance: -
v_gene: TRBV11-2
d_gene: TRBD2
j_gene: TRBJ2-3
CDR3aa: CASSPTGLVKDTQYF
CDR3nt: TGTGCCAGCAGCCCTACTGGACTAGTCAAGGATACGCAGTATTTT

abundance: -
v_gene: TRBV5-6
d_gene: TRBD1
j_gene: TRBJ2-2
CDR3aa: CASTVDRGWSGELFF
CDR3nt: TGTGCCAGCACCGTTGACAGGGGGTGGTCCGGGGAGCTGTTTTTT

abundance: -
v_gene: TRBV19
d_gene: TRBD1
j_gene: TRBJ1-2
CDR3aa: CASNPDRGPWGYTF
CDR3nt: TGTGCCAGTAACCCGGACAGGGGGCCTTGGGGCTACACCTTC

abundance: -
v_gene: TRBV24-1
d_gene: -
j_gene: TRBJ2-3
CDR3aa: CATSGDTRASTDTQYF
CDR3nt: TGTGCCACCAGTGGGGACACACGTGCTAGCACAGATACGCAGTATTTT

abundance: -
v_gene: TRBV19
d_gene: -
j_gene: TRBJ1-2
CDR3aa: CATHFGGLGYGYTF
CDR3nt: TGTGCCACCCACTTCGGGGGGCTGGGTTATGGCTACACCTTC

abundance: -
v_gene: TRBV24-1
d_gene: -
j_gene: TRBJ2-5
CDR3aa: CATSDTGGGGEGETQYF
CDR3nt: TGTGCCACCAGTGATACCGGAGGGGGCGGTGAAGGAGAGACCCAGTACTTC

abundance: -
v_gene: TRBV7-2
d_gene: -
j_gene: TRBJ2-7
CDR3aa: CASSLFFFGKFSYEQYF
CDR3nt: TGTGCCAGCAGCTTATTTTTTTTCGGTAAATTCTCCTACGAGCAGTACTTC

abundance: -
v_gene: TRBV27
d_gene: -
j_gene: TRBJ1-2
CDR3aa: CASSRTEGSYTF
CDR3nt: TGTGCCAGCAGTCGGACAGAGGGCAGCTACACCTTC

abundance: few
v_gene: TRBV5-4
d_gene: -
j_gene: TRBJ1-2
CDR3aa: CASSLGQIYGYTF
CDR3nt: TGTGCCAGCAGCTTGGGCCAGATTTATGGCTACACCTTC

abundance: -
v_gene: TRBV5-1
d_gene: TRBD1
j_gene: TRBJ2-6
CDR3aa: CASSLTWTGGAGANVLTF
CDR3nt: TGCGCCAGCAGCTTGACCTGGACAGGGGGCGCCGGGGCCAACGTCCTGACTTTC

abundance: -
v_gene: TRBV28
d_gene: -
j_gene: TRBJ2-5
CDR3aa: CASSYNLRDLETQYF
CDR3nt: TGTGCCAGCAGTTATAATCTGAGGGACTTGGAGACCCAGTACTTC

abundance: -
v_gene: TRBV24-1
d_gene: -
j_gene: TRBJ1-5
CDR3aa: CATSGGTAGLISSNQPQHF
CDR3nt: TGTGCCACCAGTGGGGGGACCGCGGGGTTGATCAGCAGCAATCAGCCCCAGCATTTT

abundance: -
v_gene: TRBV7-9
d_gene: TRBD2
j_gene: TRBJ2-3
CDR3aa: CASSSGLGLAGATDTQYF
CDR3nt: TGTGCCAGCAGCTCCGGGTTGGGGCTAGCGGGGGCCACAGATACGCAGTATTTT

abundance: few
v_gene: TRBV6-4
d_gene: TRBD1
j_gene: TRBJ1-2
CDR3aa: CASSKRTGDYGYTF
CDR3nt: TGTGCCAGCTCCAAAAGGACAGGGGACTATGGCTACACCTTC

abundance: -
v_gene: TRBV5-1
d_gene: -
j_gene: TRBJ1-1
CDR3aa: CASSRGEGAEAFF
CDR3nt: TGCGCCAGCAGCCGAGGGGAGGGGGCTGAAGCTTTCTTT

abundance: -
v_gene: TRBV6-5
d_gene: TRBD1
j_gene: TRBJ1-3
CDR3aa: CASSFQGQNGNTIYF
CDR3nt: TGTGCCAGCAGTTTTCAGGGACAGAATGGAAACACCATATATTTT

abundance: once
v_gene: TRBV12-3/TRBV12-4
d_gene: -
j_gene: TRBJ1-2
CDR3aa: CASSRTVRGYTF
CDR3nt: TGTGCCAGCAGCCGGACAGTGCGTGGCTACACCTTC

abundance: -
v_gene: TRBV7-9
d_gene: TRBD2
j_gene: TRBJ2-1
CDR3aa: CASSSRTSGGWAYNEQFF
CDR3nt: TGTGCCAGCAGCTCGAGGACTAGCGGGGGTTGGGCCTACAATGAGCAGTTCTTC

abundance: -
v_gene: TRBV7-2
d_gene: -
j_gene: TRBJ2-1
CDR3aa: CASSGSRVGLGSYNEQFF
CDR3nt: TGTGCCAGCAGCGGGAGTCGAGTCGGCTTAGGATCCTACAATGAGCAGTTCTTC

abundance: -
v_gene: TRBV6-2/TRBV6-3
d_gene: TRBD2
j_gene: TRBJ2-1
CDR3aa: CASSHVGRGGLYEQFF
CDR3nt: TGTGCCAGCAGCCACGTAGGGCGGGGGGGCCTCTATGAGCAGTTCTTC

abundance: -
v_gene: TRBV18
d_gene: TRBD2
j_gene: TRBJ2-3
CDR3aa: CASSPTASGGRLGGTDTQYF
CDR3nt: TGTGCCAGCTCACCGACGGCTAGCGGGGGCCGACTGGGAGGCACAGATACGCAGTATTTT

abundance: few
v_gene: TRBV18
d_gene: -
j_gene: TRBJ1-1
CDR3aa: CASSRGGNTEAFF
CDR3nt: TGTGCCAGCTCAAGAGGGGGGAACACTGAAGCTTTCTTT

abundance: -
v_gene: TRBV7-2
d_gene: -
j_gene: TRBJ2-1
CDR3aa: CASSRSQGGEQFF
CDR3nt: TGTGCCAGCAGCAGAAGCCAGGGGGGTGAGCAGTTCTTC

abundance: -
v_gene: TRBV7-2
d_gene: TRBD2
j_gene: TRBJ2-5
CDR3aa: CASSFRLAGGQETQYF
CDR3nt: TGTGCCAGCAGCTTTAGACTAGCGGGGGGGCAAGAGACCCAGTACTTC

abundance: -
v_gene: TRBV14
d_gene: TRBD1
j_gene: TRBJ2-7
CDR3aa: CASSRQVTGGEQYF
CDR3nt: TGTGCCAGCAGCCGCCAAGTTACAGGGGGCGAGCAGTACTTC

abundance: once
v_gene: TRBV15
d_gene: TRBD1
j_gene: TRBJ1-4
CDR3aa: CATSSTTGRGEKLFF
CDR3nt: TGTGCCACCAGCTCGACGACAGGGCGGGGTGAAAAACTGTTTTTT

abundance: -
v_gene: TRBV6-5
d_gene: -
j_gene: TRBJ1-2
CDR3aa: CASSEGWGLEGYTF
CDR3nt: TGTGCCAGCTCCGAGGGGTGGGGGCTTGAGGGCTACACCTTC

abundance: few
v_gene: TRBV11-2
d_gene: -
j_gene: TRBJ1-3
CDR3aa: CASSPLSSGNTIYF
CDR3nt: TGTGCCAGCAGCCCCCTTTCCTCTGGAAACACCATATATTTT

abundance: -
v_gene: TRBV9
d_gene: TRBD2
j_gene: TRBJ2-1
CDR3aa: CASSVDPAGGGYNEQFF
CDR3nt: TGTGCCAGCAGCGTAGACCCTGCCGGCGGGGGCTACAATGAGCAGTTCTTC

abundance: -
v_gene: TRBV28
d_gene: TRBD1
j_gene: TRBJ2-7
CDR3aa: CASQGARNEQYF
CDR3nt: TGTGCCAGCCAGGGGGCGCGCAACGAGCAGTACTTC

abundance: -
v_gene: TRBV11-3
d_gene: -
j_gene: TRBJ2-7
CDR3aa: CASSAGRGMGEQYF
CDR3nt: TGTGCCAGCAGCGCCGGACGGGGAATGGGGGAGCAGTACTTC